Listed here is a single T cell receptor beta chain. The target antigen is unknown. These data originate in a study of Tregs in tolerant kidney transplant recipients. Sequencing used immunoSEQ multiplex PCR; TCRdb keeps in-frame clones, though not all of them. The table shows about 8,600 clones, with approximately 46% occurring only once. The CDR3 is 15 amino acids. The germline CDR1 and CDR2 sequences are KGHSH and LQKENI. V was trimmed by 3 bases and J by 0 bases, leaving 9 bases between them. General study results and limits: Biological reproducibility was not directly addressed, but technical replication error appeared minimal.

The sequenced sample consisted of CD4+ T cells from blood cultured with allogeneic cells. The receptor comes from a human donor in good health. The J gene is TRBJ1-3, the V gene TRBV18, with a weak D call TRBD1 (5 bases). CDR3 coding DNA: TGTGCCAGCTCACCGGGGGGGTTCTCTGGAAACACCATATATTTT. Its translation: CASSPGGFSGNTIYF. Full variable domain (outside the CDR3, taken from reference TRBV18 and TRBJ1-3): NAGVMQNPRHLVRRRGQEARLRCSPMKGHSHVYWYRQLPEEGLKFMVYLQKENIIDESGMPKERFSAEFPKEGPSILRIQQVVRGDSAAYFCASSPGGFSGNTIYFGEGSWLTVV.